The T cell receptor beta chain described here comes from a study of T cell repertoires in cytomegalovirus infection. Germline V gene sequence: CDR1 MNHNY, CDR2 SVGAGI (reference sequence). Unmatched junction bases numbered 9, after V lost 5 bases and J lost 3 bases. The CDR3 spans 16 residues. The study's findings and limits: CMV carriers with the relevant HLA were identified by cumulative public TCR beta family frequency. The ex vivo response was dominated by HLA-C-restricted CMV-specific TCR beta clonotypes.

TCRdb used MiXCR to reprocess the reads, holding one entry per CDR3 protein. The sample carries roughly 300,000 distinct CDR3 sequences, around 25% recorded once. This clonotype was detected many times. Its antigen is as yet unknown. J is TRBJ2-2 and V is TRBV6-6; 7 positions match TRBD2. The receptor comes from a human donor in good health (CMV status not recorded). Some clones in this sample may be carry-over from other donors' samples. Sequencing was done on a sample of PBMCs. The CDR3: CASSVRGSPDTGELFF. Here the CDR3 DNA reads TGTGCCAGCAGTGTCCGCGGGAGTCCCGACACCGGGGAGCTGTTTTTT.